This record concerns one TCR beta chain sequence. This sample was taken from a study of CD8+ T cells in alopecia areata. The overall study: Each day, treated patients took oral tofacitinib twice, at 5 to 10 mg per dose.

Following extraction, RNA underwent reverse transcription to cDNA, which served as the sequencing template. Measured with immunoSEQ multiplex PCR; TCRdb has only the in-frame clones, and not every one. The table lists 130,000 to 150,000 clones, about 90% of them singletons. The sequence was obtained from a human donor with alopecia areata. The source material was CD8+ T cells sorted from blood, sampled at week 0.

The CDR3 sequence: CASSQELRRETQYF. The CDR3 DNA reads as TGCGCCAGCAGCCAAGAACTGCGGCGAGAGACCCAGTACTTC. The rearrangement joins TRBV4-1 to TRBJ2-5, with D unresolved. The CDR3 runs 14 residues. V dropped 0 bases and J dropped 4 bases, with 9 bases sitting between them. CDR1 and CDR2 (germline): MGHRA, YSYEKL.